This T cell receptor (beta chain) was observed in a study of early T cells in non-severe SARS-CoV-2 infection. TCRdb re-called the 5' RACE reads with MiXCR, one entry per CDR3 protein. The sample records about 69,000 distinct CDR3 sequences, under 9.5% being singletons. Sequencing was performed on whole blood. The sequence was obtained from an adult who was a healthcare worker with PCR-confirmed SARS-CoV-2 infection or an uninfected control (not recorded which).

The CDR3 spells CSARREKLFF. In nucleotides, the CDR3 is TGCAGTGCTAGGAGGGAAAAACTGTTTTTT. V usage is TRBV20-1 and J usage is TRBJ1-4; no definite D call. In germline, CDR1 is DFQATT, CDR2 SNEGSKA (reference sequence). The CDR3 sequence is 10 residues long. The ends were cut back, 3 bases at V and 8 bases at J, with 4 bases in the middle.